These 21 T cell receptor beta chains originate from one sample sequenced in a study of T cells in Graves' hyperthyroidism and ophthalmopathy. TCR beta CDR3 region amplification was performed from RNA transcripts. Primed by the HTBI set, a first-round RT-PCR was run on the TCR CDR3. TCRdb called the multiplex PCR reads again in MiXCR, with one record for every CDR3 protein. This table holds approximately 400,000 distinct CDR3 sequences, 13% to 15% found once. Sequences were obtained from blood. These receptor sequences come from a woman aged 25 to 45 with Graves' ophthalmopathy.

This clonotype was seen repeatedly, ten times or more. The V gene is TRBV30, the J gene TRBJ1-1; perhaps TRBD1 as D (6 bases). The CDR3 is 16 amino acids. The germline V gene encodes CDR1 GTSNPN and CDR2 SVGIG (reference sequence). Trimming removed 4 bases at V and 3 bases at J, with 21 bases between. CDR3 residues: CAWNPVAGGADTEAFF. As DNA, the CDR3 is TGTGCCTGGAATCCCGTCGCGGGGGGGGCGGACACTGAAGCTTTCTTT.

The chain carries TRBV29-1 and TRBJ1-2; D call uncertain. The CDR3 is made up of 13 amino acids. Germline V lookup: CDR1 SQVTM, CDR2 ANQGSEA. Trimming removed 3 bases from V and 2 bases from J, with 10 bases in between. The CDR3 spells CSVETTGNYGYTF. The CDR3 DNA is TGCAGCGTTGAGACAACGGGAAACTATGGCTACACCTTC.

Comments on this clonotype: This clone may be a read error of a much larger clone one base away. V and J are TRBV11-3 and TRBJ2-1; the match to TRBD2 covers 7 bases. CDR3 size: 16 residues. Germline-derived CDR1 and CDR2 are SGHNT and YENEEA. The CDR3, as DNA: TGTGCCAGCAGACGTCTGGGGGGGAGCTCCTACAATGAGCGGTTCTTC. Encoded protein: CASRRLGGSSYNERFF.

Only a few counts were recorded for this clonotype. V gene TRBV15 combines with J gene TRBJ2-5; D is unresolved. Germline CDR1 LNHNV, CDR2 YYDKDF (reference sequence). This CDR3 is built from 11 residues. The V end was cut by 0 bases, the J end by 12 bases, with 8 bases between. The CDR3 sequence: CATSRDGAKYF. The CDR3 DNA reads TGTGCCACCAGCAGAGATGGCGCAAAGTACTTC. Variable domain in full (rest from reference TRBV15 and TRBJ2-5): DAMVIQNPRYQVTQFGKPVTLSCSQTLNHNVMYWYQQKSSQAPKLLFHYYDKDFNNEADTPDNFQSRRPNTSFCFLDIRSPGLGDTAMYLCATSRDGAKYFGPGTRLLVL.

This clonotype was seen repeatedly, ten times or more. V and J are TRBV6-6 and TRBJ2-2; possible D gene TRBD2, 6 bases. The CDR3 covers 17 residues. Trimming took 2 bases from V and 2 from J, leaving 15 bases between them. Germline V gene lookup returns CDR1 MNHNY and CDR2 SVGAGI (reference sequence). The CDR3 region has the DNA TGTGCCAGCAGTTACGGACGGGGAGGCCCAAACACCGGGGAGCTGTTTTTT. This encodes CASSYGRGGPNTGELFF.

This clonotype has a count of ten or more. V gene TRBV18 combines with J gene TRBJ1-1; D call uncertain. Looked up from germline, CDR1 is KGHSH and CDR2 is LQKENI. The V end was cut by 3 bases, the J end by 8 bases, with 16 bases between. The CDR3 covers 14 residues. CDR3 DNA: TGTGCCAGCTCACCGCAGGCTATCCAGAGCGAAGCTTTCTTT. This codes for CASSPQAIQSEAFF.

This clonotype was observed many times. The rearrangement uses TRBV7-9 and TRBJ1-6; possibly TRBD1 for D (5 bases). This CDR3 comprises 18 residues. V lost 5 bases and J lost 2, with 19 bases in between. CDR1 and CDR2 (germline): SEHNR, FQNEAQ (reference sequence). This CDR3 is CASSRTAGGVAYNSPLHF. CDR3 DNA sequence: TGTGCCAGCAGCCGTACGGCGGGGGGGGTAGCCTATAATTCACCCCTCCACTTT.

This clonotype was seen repeatedly, ten times or more. V usage is TRBV10-3 and J usage is TRBJ1-1; D call uncertain. V shed 0 bases and J shed 6 bases, with 11 bases lying between them. This CDR3 has 14 amino acids. Germline V lookup: CDR1 ENHRY, CDR2 SYGVKD. The CDR3, as DNA: TGTGCCATCAGTGAGTCGAACAGCGTTCCTGAAGCTTTCTTT. Its protein is CAISESNSVPEAFF.

This clonotype was counted many times. This rearrangement joins TRBV27 to TRBJ2-1; D possibly uses TRBD1 or TRBD2 (5 bases each). V lost 3 bases and J 0 bases, leaving 15 bases between the germline ends. The CDR3 runs to 17 residues. The germline gives CDR1 MNHEY, CDR2 SMNVEV (reference sequence). The CDR3 DNA follows: TGTGCCAGCAGTTTCCTTCCTCCAGGGAGCTCCTACAATGAGCAGTTCTTC. It translates to CASSFLPPGSSYNEQFF.

This clonotype was found many times. The gene calls are TRBV7-2 and TRBJ1-6, with TRBD1 matching 8 bases. Trimming took 5 bases from V and 9 from J; bases not matched to a gene: 12. Per germline, CDR1 SGHTA and CDR2 FQGNSA. The CDR3 has 16 residues. This chain's CDR3 is CASSPPGGQGASPLHF. CDR3 bases: TGTGCCAGCAGCCCCCCGGGGGGCCAGGGGGCTTCACCCCTCCACTTT.

This clonotype was recorded at least ten times. V usage is TRBV28 and J usage is TRBJ1-2; 9 nucleotides align to TRBD1. The CDR3 spans 16 residues. CDR1 is MDHEN, CDR2 SYDVKM, per germline. With 4 bases clipped from V and 6 bases from J, the junction kept 12 bases outside the gene matches. The CDR3 loop reads CASSSLGTGIGNGYTF. The CDR3 region has the DNA TGTGCCAGCAGTTCTCTTGGGACAGGGATAGGGAATGGCTACACCTTC.

In this sample, this clonotype turned up many times. The chain recombines TRBV6-1 with TRBJ1-2, with 7 bases aligning to TRBD1. CDR1 MNHNS and CDR2 SASEGT come from the germline V gene. This CDR3 comprises 15 residues. The junction had 7 bases not matched to a gene; V was cut back by 4 bases and J by 2 bases. CDR3 in DNA: TGTGCCAGCAGTGGTTGGGACAGACGGAACTATGGCTACACCTTC. Amino acid sequence: CASSGWDRRNYGYTF.

V is TRBV19 and J is TRBJ1-5; D gene unclear. CDR3 length: 15 residues. Germline assignment: CDR1 LNHDA and CDR2 SQIVND (reference sequence). Trimming removed 3 bases from V and 4 bases from J, with 13 bases in between. DNA of the CDR3: TGTGCCAGTAGTATCCTGTCAGGAACTAATCAGCCCCAGCATTTT. It specifies CASSILSGTNQPQHF.

The V call is TRBV30, the J call TRBJ2-7; 13 bases are a match to TRBD2. After removal of 2 bases from V and 3 bases from J, the junction contained 1 base not matched to a gene. CDR1 is GTSNPN and CDR2 is SVGIG in the germline V gene (reference sequence). CDR3 length: 14 residues. CDR3 DNA sequence: TGTGCCTGGAGTCGACTAGCGGGGGGCTACGAGCAGTACTTC. It encodes CAWSRLAGGYEQYF.

This clonotype was detected ten times or more. J is TRBJ1-2 and V is TRBV28; the D is unclear. There are 15 residues in the CDR3. V shed 6 bases and J shed 4 bases, with 18 bases lying between them. CDR1 is MDHEN and CDR2 is SYDVKM in the germline V gene. CDR3 nucleotide sequence: TGTGCCAGCAGCTCCCGGGGTCGGGGTCTCTATGGCTACACCTTC. It specifies CASSSRGRGLYGYTF.

V and J are TRBV20-1 and TRBJ2-5; D ambiguous. Trimming left V 3 bases short and J 5 bases short, with 7 bases between. In germline, CDR1 is DFQATT, CDR2 SNEGSKA (reference sequence). The CDR3 spans 11 residues. The CDR3 loop reads CSASMGETQYF. In DNA form, the CDR3 reads TGCAGTGCTAGTATGGGGGAGACCCAGTACTTC.

This clonotype has a count of ten or more. The chain combines TRBV29-1 with TRBJ1-1; perhaps TRBD1 as D (6 bases). Germline lookup yields CDR1 SQVTM and CDR2 ANQGSEA. The CDR3 spans 14 residues. V lost 7 bases, J lost 2 bases, and 17 bases lay in between. The CDR3 protein is CSATGIGRNTEAFF. The CDR3 DNA is TGCAGCGCTACAGGGATCGGTCGTAACACTGAAGCTTTCTTT.

This clonotype was seen at least ten times. The V and J genes are TRBV7-2 and TRBJ1-1; D not resolved. The CDR3 is 13 residues long. V lost 0 bases and J 8 bases, leaving 10 bases between the germline ends. Per germline, CDR1 SGHTA and CDR2 FQGNSA. The CDR3 spells CASSLAGIREAFF. CDR3 coding DNA: TGTGCCAGCAGCTTAGCTGGGATCCGAGAAGCTTTCTTT.

This clonotype came up many times. The chain recombines TRBV20-1 with TRBJ2-6; D possibly corresponds to TRBD2 (6 bases). From germline, CDR1 is DFQATT and CDR2 SNEGSKA (reference sequence). Between the trimmed V and J ends, which lost 1 base and 0 bases, there was a span of 10 bases. The CDR3 is made up of 16 amino acids. The CDR3 coding sequence is TGCAGTGCTAGAGTCGGGGGTATCTCTGGGGCCAACGTCCTGACTTTC. This sequence encodes CSARVGGISGANVLTF.

This clonotype was observed at least ten times. This chain connects TRBV3-1 to TRBJ2-1; the D is unclear. Deletions cut 0 bases from V and 6 bases from J, with 12 bases between. The CDR3 spans 15 residues. Per germline, CDR1 LGHDT and CDR2 YNNKEL (reference sequence). The CDR3 loop is CASSQDGQASNEQFF. For the CDR3, the DNA is TGTGCCAGCAGCCAAGATGGTCAGGCTAGCAATGAGCAGTTCTTC.

Comment on this clonotype: Being one base from a much bigger clone, this may be a read error. The CDR3 is CANSLIGGGSGNTIYF. CDR3 sequence (DNA): TGTGCCAACAGTTTAATTGGTGGGGGTTCTGGAAACACCATATATTTT. The chain combines TRBV28 with TRBJ1-3; maybe TRBD1 (5 bases). Germline-derived CDR1 and CDR2 are MDHEN and SYDVKM. There are 16 residues in the CDR3. Combining the CDR3 with reference TRBV28 and TRBJ1-3 gives the whole variable domain DVKVTQSSRYLVKRTGEKVFLECVQDMDHENMFWYRQDPGLGLRLIYFSYDVKMKEKGDIPEGYSVSREKKERFSLILESASTNQTSMYLCANSLIGGGSGNTIYFGEGSWLTVV.